One sample yielded the 27 T cell receptor beta chains listed below, sequenced in a study of T cells after yellow fever vaccination (dated by TCRdb to about 2019). This sample's treatment or condition label indicates: live attenuated yellow fever vaccine strain. Preparation of the library involved 5' RACE. Instrument on record: Illumina HiSeq 2500. TCRdb itself trimmed the public reads at Q25 with fastp, ran MiXCR and retained productive beta chains. Every CDR3 protein is listed once, alongside the most common genes and DNA of its rows. The sample contains 150,000 or so distinct CDR3 sequences, approximately 6.6% of them found a single time. The ten largest clones add up to more than 0.55% of the sample. Material: CD4+ T cells sorted from PBMCs, obtained 10 days after the yellow fever booster vaccination. These receptors came from a man in his thirties or forties who received the YFV17D yellow fever vaccine.

About this clonotype: A much larger clone is a single base away; this may be a read error. The gene calls are TRBV7-9 and TRBJ2-2, with no clear D. CDR1 and CDR2 (germline): SEHNR, FQNEAQ (reference sequence). V was shortened by 5 bases and J by 8 bases, with 6 bases between the two germline ends. This CDR3 is built from 11 residues. In DNA, the CDR3 is TGTGCCAGCAGCCCCGTGGGGGAGCTGTTTTTT. Translation: CASSPVGELFF.

At least ten counts were recorded for this clonotype. The chain is built from TRBV10-3 and TRBJ2-7; D is undetermined. The CDR3 has 16 residues. Per germline, CDR1 ENHRY and CDR2 SYGVKD. V lost 3 bases and J 4 bases, leaving 19 bases between the germline ends. The CDR3, as DNA: TGTGCCATCAGTGATGCCTCGACCTCTAGGGCTTACGAGCAGTACTTC. It is translated as CAISDASTSRAYEQYF.

Many counts were recorded for this clonotype. The chain couples TRBV28 to TRBJ2-4; no definite D call. The CDR3 has 16 amino acids. V lost 2 bases, J lost 9 bases, and 20 bases lay in between. Germline V lookup: CDR1 MDHEN, CDR2 SYDVKM. Here the CDR3 DNA reads TGTGCCAGCAGTTTAATAGGTAGGACCCTCGCAGGCATTCAGTACTTC. This encodes CASSLIGRTLAGIQYF.

With regard to this clonotype: A much larger clone differs from this one at a single base, so this may be a read error. This chain uses TRBV9 with TRBJ2-3, with D possibly matching TRBD2 (5 bases). This CDR3 is 16 amino acids long. Germline V CDR1 and CDR2: SGDLS, YYNGEE. The CDR3: CPSSPAGVGSKDTQYF. Here the CDR3 DNA reads TGTCCCAGCAGCCCGGCCGGGGTCGGATCAAAAGATACGCAGTATTTT.

This clonotype appeared many times. This chain uses TRBV12-3 or TRBV12-4 with TRBJ2-3; 10 bases map to TRBD2. The CDR3 sequence is 15 residues long. The junction had 3 bases not matched to a gene; V was cut back by 6 bases and J by 0 bases. The CDR3 nucleotides read TGTGCCAGCAGCCGGGGACTAGCGAGCACAGATACGCAGTATTTT. The encoded protein is CASSRGLASTDTQYF.

The rearrangement links TRBV15 to TRBJ2-7, with 7 bases matching TRBD2. The CDR3 consists of 17 residues. V was pared by 0 bases and J by 6 bases, with 14 bases of the junction left unmatched. Germline loops: CDR1 LNHNV, CDR2 YYDKDF (reference sequence). This chain's CDR3 is CATSRDRRVGGSREQYF. CDR3 DNA sequence: TGTGCCACCAGCAGAGACCGGAGGGTGGGCGGGAGTCGCGAGCAGTACTTC.

This clonotype occurred many times. The chain employs TRBV5-6 and TRBJ2-3; 8 positions agree with TRBD2. From germline, CDR1 is SGHDT and CDR2 YYEEEE. CDR3 length equals 16 residues. The ends lost 4 bases at V and 2 bases at J; junction bases unmatched: 9. The chain's CDR3 is CASSPDSGVLTDTQYF. The CDR3 DNA is TGTGCCAGCAGCCCGGATAGCGGGGTACTCACAGATACGCAGTATTTT.

This clonotype was counted at least ten times. V and J are TRBV7-2 and TRBJ2-7, with D possibly matching TRBD1 (6 bases). Germline V CDR1 and CDR2: SGHTA, FQGNSA. V dropped 1 base and J dropped 1 base, with 8 bases sitting between them. The CDR3 covers 14 residues. DNA of the CDR3: TGTGCCAGCAGCTTAGACAGGGAGTCCTACGAGCAGTACTTC. Translation gives CASSLDRESYEQYF.

CDR3: CASSQDFGDETQYF. The CDR3 DNA is TGTGCCAGCAGCCAAGATTTTGGGGACGAGACCCAGTACTTC. The V call is TRBV4-2, the J call TRBJ2-5; D may match TRBD1 or TRBD2 (5 bases each). Per germline, CDR1 LGHNA and CDR2 YNFKEQ. CDR3 length equals 14 residues. V gave up 0 bases and J gave up 5 bases, with 10 bases separating them.

This clonotype was observed at least ten times. The V call is TRBV5-1, the J call TRBJ2-3, with a tentative D call TRBD1 (6 bases). CDR1 and CDR2 from the germline V gene are SGHRS and YFSETQ. The CDR3 has 15 residues. V was trimmed by 0 bases and J by 3 bases, leaving 11 bases between them. The CDR3 protein is CASSLAGVETDTQYF. Written as DNA, the CDR3 is TGCGCCAGCAGCTTGGCAGGGGTTGAGACAGATACGCAGTATTTT.

This clonotype was recorded many times. The genes are TRBV29-1 and TRBJ2-1; TRBD1 is a possible D gene (6 bases). The V gene lost 4 bases and the J gene lost 4 bases, with 14 bases spanning the gap. In germline, CDR1 is SQVTM, CDR2 ANQGSEA. The CDR3 consists of 14 residues. This CDR3 reads CSVGSGDKYNEQFF. CDR3 bases: TGCAGCGTTGGGTCCGGGGACAAGTACAATGAGCAGTTCTTC.

At least ten counts were recorded for this clonotype. The chain joins TRBV7-2 to TRBJ2-7; D call uncertain. Trimming shortened V by 5 bases and J by 2 bases, and 16 bases separated the two germline ends. From germline, CDR1 is SGHTA and CDR2 FQGNSA. The CDR3 is 15 residues long. For the CDR3, the DNA is TGTGCCAGCAGCGGGAACCGGCACCCTACCTACGAGCAGTACTTC. Translated: CASSGNRHPTYEQYF. Full variable domain (outside the CDR3, taken from reference TRBV7-2 and TRBJ2-7): GAGVSQSPSNKVTEKGKDVELRCDPISGHTALYWYRQSLGQGLEFLIYFQGNSAPDKSGLPSDRFSAERTGGSVSTLTIQRTQQEDSAVYLCASSGNRHPTYEQYFGPGTRLTVT.

This clonotype was observed a few times. V usage is TRBV18 and J usage is TRBJ2-1; 8 bases are a match to TRBD2. Germline V gives CDR1 KGHSH, CDR2 LQKENI. J was trimmed by 8 bases and V by 6 bases; bases with no gene match: 6. The CDR3 is 13 amino acids. The CDR3 spells CASSREGLDEQFF. In nucleotides, the CDR3 is TGTGCCAGCTCCCGGGAGGGCCTTGATGAGCAGTTCTTC.

This clonotype appeared many times. The chain combines TRBV11-2 with TRBJ2-7; D unclear. The CDR3 sequence is 14 residues long. Germline loops: CDR1 SGHAT, CDR2 FQNNGV. Trimming pared 1 base from V and 1 base from J, leaving 8 bases between. This chain's CDR3 is CASSLVRGSYEQYF. In nucleotides, the CDR3 is TGTGCCAGCAGCTTAGTCCGTGGATCCTACGAGCAGTACTTC. The whole variable domain, remainder taken from reference TRBV11-2 and TRBJ2-7, is EAGVAQSPRYKIIEKRQSVAFWCNPISGHATLYWYQQILGQGPKLLIQFQNNGVVDDSQLPKDRFSAERLKGVDSTLKIQPAKLEDSAVYLCASSLVRGSYEQYFGPGTRLTVT.

This clonotype showed up just a few times. The V gene is TRBV20-1, the J gene TRBJ2-7; tentatively, D is TRBD1 or TRBD2 (6 bases each). CDR1 and CDR2 from the germline V gene are DFQATT and SNEGSKA (reference sequence). V was trimmed by 8 bases and J by 1 base, leaving 27 bases between them. This CDR3 spans 17 amino acids. CDR3 residues: CSFRIEYGGRKSYEQYF. The CDR3 DNA follows: TGCAGTTTCCGAATAGAATATGGGGGGCGTAAATCCTACGAGCAGTACTTC.

This sequence joins TRBV27 and TRBJ2-6; the D is unclear. The CDR3 is made up of 14 amino acids. Per germline, CDR1 MNHEY and CDR2 SMNVEV (reference sequence). Trimming left V 2 bases short and J 3 bases short, with 5 bases between. The CDR3 reads CASSLGYGANVLTF. CDR3 bases: TGTGCCAGCAGTTTAGGGTATGGGGCCAACGTCCTGACTTTC.

The table lists this clonotype with many counts. The chain links TRBV12-3 or TRBV12-4 to TRBJ1-2; tentative D call: TRBD1 (6 bases). The CDR3 runs to 14 residues. V lost 6 bases to trimming and J lost 2 bases, with 13 bases between them. The CDR3 sequence: CASRVDSDNYGYTF. In DNA, the CDR3 is TGTGCCAGCAGAGTGGACAGTGACAACTATGGCTACACCTTC.

The chain has TRBV12-3 or TRBV12-4 and TRBJ2-3; possible D gene TRBD2, 6 bases. The CDR3 runs 18 residues. V lost 4 bases and J lost 2, with 22 bases in between. Here the CDR3 reads CASSSGRALGGTTDTQYF. CDR3 in DNA: TGTGCCAGCAGTTCGGGTCGGGCCCTTGGCGGGACCACAGATACGCAGTATTTT.

This clonotype was counted at least ten times. The chain joins TRBV9 to TRBJ2-5, with 8 positions matching TRBD2. V shed 4 bases, J shed 0 bases, and the junction held 5 bases outside the gene matches. CDR3 length: 15 residues. CDR1 and CDR2 (germline): SGDLS, YYNGEE. As DNA, the CDR3 is TGTGCCAGCAGCTCGAGCGGGAGTAACCAAGAGACCCAGTACTTC. As protein: CASSSSGSNQETQYF.

This clonotype showed up many times. The gene calls are TRBV7-2 and TRBJ2-1, with TRBD1 matching 10 bases. Trimming removed 6 bases from V and 8 bases from J; junction bases left unmatched: 4. There are 13 residues in the CDR3. Germline V gene data show CDR1 as SGHTA and CDR2 as FQGNSA. DNA of the CDR3: TGTGCCAGCAGGGGACAGGGGAGTGATGAGCAGTTCTTC. This sequence encodes CASRGQGSDEQFF.

This clonotype was counted ten times or more. The V call is TRBV28, the J call TRBJ2-7; TRBD1 aligns across 7 bases. The germline gives CDR1 MDHEN, CDR2 SYDVKM. The J segment lost 5 bases and the V segment lost 5 bases, leaving 18 bases of the junction unmatched. The CDR3 consists of 17 residues. CDR3 protein: CASSPIDRDLAGHEQYF. The CDR3 region has the DNA TGTGCCAGCAGTCCCATAGACAGGGACCTAGCTGGCCACGAGCAGTACTTC.

This clonotype was recorded at least ten times. Here the CDR3 reads CASSGGTGYNEQFF. In DNA, the CDR3 is TGTGCCAGCAGTGGAGGGACGGGCTACAATGAGCAGTTCTTC. The V gene is TRBV6-2 or TRBV6-3, the J gene TRBJ2-1; the D gene is possibly TRBD2 (6 bases). Trimming removed 5 bases at V and 3 bases at J, with 11 bases between. CDR3 size: 14 residues. Germline V gene data show CDR1 as MNHEY and CDR2 as SVGEGT.

As for this clonotype: At one boundary the junction diverges from the germline segment, which might be a read error. The gene calls are TRBV7-7 and TRBJ2-1, with TRBD2 matching 12 bases. The CDR3 is 19 residues long. Germline V gene data show CDR1 as SSHAT and CDR2 as FNYEAQ (reference sequence). CDR3 coding DNA: TGTGCTAGCAGCGTATTCCCCCCGGCGGGACTAGCGGGTCACAATGAGCAGTTCTTC. Protein product: CASSVFPPAGLAGHNEQFF.

This clonotype showed up many times. The chain employs TRBV12-3 or TRBV12-4 and TRBJ2-3; 7 nucleotides line up with TRBD2. The CDR3 length is 14 residues. The ends lost 5 bases at V and 6 bases at J; junction bases unmatched: 8. The CDR3 DNA is TGTGCCAGCAGTCTCCAGACTAGCAGGGATACGCAGTATTTT. Translation gives CASSLQTSRDTQYF.

V and J are TRBV20-1 and TRBJ2-7; no clear D gene. V was clipped by 7 bases and J by 3 bases, with 16 bases between them. Looked up from germline, CDR1 is DFQATT and CDR2 is SNEGSKA (reference sequence). The length of the CDR3 is 13 residues. CDR3: CSGRLGANYEQYF. The DNA of the CDR3 is TGCAGTGGTCGACTTGGAGCCAACTACGAGCAGTACTTC.

The chain couples TRBV10-3 to TRBJ1-4, with D tentatively TRBD1 (5 bases). The CDR3 sequence is 16 residues long. Trimming left V 6 bases short and J 8 bases short, with 22 bases between. CDR1 ENHRY and CDR2 SYGVKD come from the germline V gene. This CDR3 reads CAISPGRGTKEEKLFF. The CDR3 DNA follows: TGTGCCATCAGCCCTGGGCGCGGGACGAAGGAGGAAAAACTGTTTTTT.

Ten or more counts support this clonotype. V and J are TRBV20-1 and TRBJ2-5, with a weak D call TRBD2 (6 bases). This CDR3 has 13 residues. Trimming took off 6 bases at V and 5 bases at J, with 16 bases between the two ends. Germline assignment: CDR1 DFQATT and CDR2 SNEGSKA (reference sequence). The CDR3 DNA is TGCAGTGCGCTTTTCTGGGGGGAGGAGACCCAGTACTTC. Translating it yields CSALFWGEETQYF.